Sequencing of this T cell receptor beta chain was carried out in a study of shared clonotypes between healthy human individuals. Naive-designated CD8 cells lacked CD45RO, were positively enriched for CCR7, and omitted terminally differentiated effector memory CD45RA+ cells. V lost 0 bases and J 3 bases, leaving 10 bases between the germline ends. The CDR3 runs to 15 residues. The germline V gene encodes CDR1 SGHKS and CDR2 YYEKEE (reference sequence). Note on this clone: Additional DNA sequences in this sample encode the identical CDR3.

Profiled with immunoSEQ multiplex PCR; TCRdb holds only in-frame clones, not every one. The sample shows around 2,100,000 clones, about 95% of them seen only once. The origin of this receptor is a man aged 18-30 years in good health. Sequencing used naive CD8+ T cells sorted from blood. V is TRBV5-5 and J is TRBJ1-5, with D possibly matching TRBD1 (5 bases). CDR3 protein: CASSLGQSPNQPQHF. Here the CDR3 DNA reads TGTGCCAGCAGCTTGGGACAGTCTCCCAATCAGCCCCAGCATTTT.